The clone carrying this T cell receptor (beta chain) was seen a handful of times. The germline V gene has CDR1 SQVTM and CDR2 ANQGSEA. The V gene lost 4 bases and the J gene lost 3 bases, with 5 bases spanning the gap. The CDR3 contains 11 residues. The data belong to a study of blood T cell repertoires in COVID-19. About the research overall: COVID-19 samples collected from the United States, Italy and Spain covered acute and convalescent phases. T cells, B-cell-depleted T cells, or PBMCs provided the cDNA or gDNA that served as material.

How the authors handled the data: Reference gene primer amplification in the assay estimated nucleated cell counts. Method: immunoSEQ multiplex PCR; TCRdb's copy keeps in-frame clones and lacks some. That table gives V, J and clone size, and the DNA gave D and trimming. The sample contains 70,000 to 95,000 clones, about 80% of which appear only once. The origin of this receptor is a human donor in a cohort sampled during active COVID-19. The rearrangement links TRBV29-1 to TRBJ2-3; D gene ambiguous. Sequenced sample: peripheral blood. The CDR3 is CSVVSTDTQYF. CDR3 coding DNA: TGCAGCGTTGTATCTACAGATACGCAGTATTTT.